Sequencing of this TCR beta chain was carried out in a study of radiation and T cells in renal cell carcinoma. Findings and caveats of the study: In blood, top tumor clones expanded by 2 weeks, shrinking by 4.

As for time point: blood 2 weeks post-SBRT. Treatment defined: 15 Gy SBRT to primary tumor, nephrectomy 4 weeks later. Radiation-treated patients gave blood at baseline, week 2 and week 4. Concerning this clone itself: Antigen specificity is unknown.

This CDR3 has 15 amino acids. The V end lost 1 base, the J end lost 6 bases, and 12 bases lay between the germline ends. CDR1 and CDR2 (germline): SGHTA, FQGTGA. The method was immunoSEQ multiplex PCR; TCRdb's version includes in-frame clones alone and lacks a portion of them. The sample includes some 120,000 clones, about 81% seen only once; the top ten take around 2%. The sample consisted of blood, taken from a patient whose treatment included radiotherapy and nephrectomy. The chain links TRBV7-3 to TRBJ2-2, with D perhaps TRBD1 (6 bases). This sequence was found in a woman aged 55-75 years with renal cell carcinoma. CDR3 nucleotides: TGTGCCAGCAGCTTAAACAGGGTCTCCCCCGGGGAGCTGTTTTTT. Its protein is CASSLNRVSPGELFF.